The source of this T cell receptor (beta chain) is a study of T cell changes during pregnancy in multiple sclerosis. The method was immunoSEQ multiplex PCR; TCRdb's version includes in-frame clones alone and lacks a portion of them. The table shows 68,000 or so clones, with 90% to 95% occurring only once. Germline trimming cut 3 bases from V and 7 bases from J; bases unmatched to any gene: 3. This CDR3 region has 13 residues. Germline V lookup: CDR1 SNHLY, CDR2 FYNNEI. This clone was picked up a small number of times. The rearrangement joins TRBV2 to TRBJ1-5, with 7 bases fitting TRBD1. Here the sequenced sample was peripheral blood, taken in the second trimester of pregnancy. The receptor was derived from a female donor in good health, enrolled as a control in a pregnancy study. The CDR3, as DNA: TGTGCCAGCAGTGAGCAGGGGGTACAGCCCCAGCATTTT. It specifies CASSEQGVQPQHF. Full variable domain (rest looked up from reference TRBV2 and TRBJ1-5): EPEVTQTPSHQVTQMGQEVILRCVPISNHLYFYWYRQILGQKVEFLVSFYNNEISEKSEIFDDQFSVERPDGSNFTLKIRSTKLEDSAMYFCASSEQGVQPQHFGDGTRLSIL.